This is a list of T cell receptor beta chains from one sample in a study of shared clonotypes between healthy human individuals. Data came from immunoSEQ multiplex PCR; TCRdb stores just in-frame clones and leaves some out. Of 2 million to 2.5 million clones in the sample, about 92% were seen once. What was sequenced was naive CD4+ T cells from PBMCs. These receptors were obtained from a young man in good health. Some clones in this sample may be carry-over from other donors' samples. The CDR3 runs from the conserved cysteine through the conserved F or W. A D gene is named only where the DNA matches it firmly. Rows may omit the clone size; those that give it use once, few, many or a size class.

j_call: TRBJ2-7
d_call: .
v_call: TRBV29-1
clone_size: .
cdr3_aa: CSVGGLLGRGEQYF
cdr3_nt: TGCAGCGTAGGGGGACTTTTGGGGCGGGGCGAGCAGTACTTC

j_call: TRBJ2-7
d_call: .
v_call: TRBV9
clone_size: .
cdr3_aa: CASSGGGTYEQYF
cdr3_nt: TGTGCCAGCAGCGGGGGCGGGACCTACGAGCAGTACTTC

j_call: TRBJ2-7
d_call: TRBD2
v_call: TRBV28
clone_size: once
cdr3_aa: CASSSPRLAGATRGEQYF
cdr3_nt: TGTGCCAGCAGTTCCCCTAGACTAGCGGGAGCCACACGTGGGGAGCAGTACTTC

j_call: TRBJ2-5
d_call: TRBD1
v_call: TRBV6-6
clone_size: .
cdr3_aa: CASRQGQGRQETQYF
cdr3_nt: TGTGCCAGCAGGCAAGGACAGGGACGCCAAGAGACCCAGTACTTC

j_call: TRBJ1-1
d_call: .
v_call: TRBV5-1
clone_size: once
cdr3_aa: CASSLASDPGEAFF
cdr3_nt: TGCGCCAGCAGCTTGGCGAGTGACCCTGGTGAAGCTTTCTTT

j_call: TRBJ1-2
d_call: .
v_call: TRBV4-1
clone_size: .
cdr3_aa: CASSQRGDGYTF
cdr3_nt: TGCGCCAGCAGCCAAAGAGGGGATGGCTACACCTTC

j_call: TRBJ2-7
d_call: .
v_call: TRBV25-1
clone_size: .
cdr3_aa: CASSAPETGDYEQYF
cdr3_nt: TGTGCCAGCAGTGCTCCCGAAACCGGGGACTACGAGCAGTACTTC

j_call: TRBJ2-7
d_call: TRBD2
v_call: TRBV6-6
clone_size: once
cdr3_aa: CASRPSLAGGYEQYF
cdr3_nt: TGTGCCAGCAGGCCAAGCCTAGCGGGAGGGTACGAGCAGTACTTC

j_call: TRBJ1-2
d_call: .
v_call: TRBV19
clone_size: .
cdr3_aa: CASSITFGDYGYTF
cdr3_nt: TGTGCCAGTAGTATAACTTTTGGGGACTATGGCTACACCTTC

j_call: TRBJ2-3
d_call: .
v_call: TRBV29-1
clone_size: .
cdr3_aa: CSGRSVAGTDTQYF
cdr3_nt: TGCAGCGGACGGTCGGTAGCGGGCACAGATACGCAGTATTTT

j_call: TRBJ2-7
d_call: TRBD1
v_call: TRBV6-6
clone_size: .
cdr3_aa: CASSCWGQGGGYEQYF
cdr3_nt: TGTGCCAGCAGTTGCTGGGGACAGGGAGGAGGATACGAGCAGTACTTC

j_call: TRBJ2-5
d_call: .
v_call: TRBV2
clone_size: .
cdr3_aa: CASSPTGYETQYF
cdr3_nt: TGTGCCAGCAGCCCTACAGGGTATGAGACCCAGTACTTC

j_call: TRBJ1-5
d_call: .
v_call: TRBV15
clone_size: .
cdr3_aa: CATSRDLTGPKEHF
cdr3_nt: TGTGCCACCAGCAGAGATCTCACCGGTCCGAAGGAGCATTTT

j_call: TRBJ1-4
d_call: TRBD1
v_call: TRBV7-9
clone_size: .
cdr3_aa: CASSVDRVTNEKLFF
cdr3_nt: TGTGCCAGCAGCGTGGACAGGGTCACTAATGAAAAACTGTTTTTT

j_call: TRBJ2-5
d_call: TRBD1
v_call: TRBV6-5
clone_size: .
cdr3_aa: CASSSGTGPQETQYF
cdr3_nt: TGTGCCAGCAGTTCCGGGACAGGGCCCCAAGAGACCCAGTACTTC

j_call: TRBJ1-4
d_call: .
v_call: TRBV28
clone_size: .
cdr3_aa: CASSSGRLNEKLFF
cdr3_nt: TGTGCCAGCAGTTCGGGTCGGCTTAATGAAAAACTGTTTTTT